A selection of T cell receptor beta chains follows, all from one sample in a study of T cells in Graves' hyperthyroidism and ophthalmopathy. Each CDR3 protein gets one entry after TCRdb re-called the multiplex PCR reads with MiXCR. Seen here are around 300,000 distinct CDR3 sequences, roughly an eighth observed once, and the top ten hold 30% to 35%. The specimen sequenced was blood. Receptor source: a middle-aged woman with Graves' ophthalmopathy. Both conserved end residues are part of each CDR3. A D gene is named only where the DNA matches it firmly. The size of a clone is reported for some rows only, either as once, few or many, or as a class for expanded clones.

J gene: TRBJ2-3; clone size: many; V gene: TRBV2; D gene: TRBD2; CDR3 DNA: TGTGCCAGCAGTACGACTAGCGGGAGCACAGATACGCAGTATTTT; CDR3 protein: CASSTTSGSTDTQYF
J gene: TRBJ2-4; clone size: -; V gene: TRBV6-1; D gene: -; CDR3 DNA: TGTGCCAGCAGTGAAGCCCCCGGCATTCAGTACTTC; CDR3 protein: CASSEAPGIQYF
J gene: TRBJ2-3; clone size: few; V gene: TRBV7-9; D gene: -; CDR3 DNA: TGTGCCAGCAGCCGCGCTAGCGGCACAGATACGCAGTATTTT; CDR3 protein: CASSRASGTDTQYF
J gene: TRBJ2-2; clone size: -; V gene: TRBV10-3; D gene: -; CDR3 DNA: TGTGCCATCAGTGAGACTGGAGGGGCGAACACCGGGGAGCTGTTTTTT; CDR3 protein: CAISETGGANTGELFF
J gene: TRBJ1-6; clone size: many; V gene: TRBV6-1; D gene: -; CDR3 DNA: TGTGCCAGCAGGCCGAGGGGTTCCTATAATTCACCCCTCCACTTT; CDR3 protein: CASRPRGSYNSPLHF
J gene: TRBJ2-7; clone size: -; V gene: TRBV27; D gene: TRBD1; CDR3 DNA: TGTGCCGTGGGGGACAGGGGGTACGAGCAGTACTTC; CDR3 protein: CAVGDRGYEQYF
J gene: TRBJ1-3; clone size: few; V gene: TRBV20-1; D gene: -; CDR3 DNA: TGCAGTGCGGGGCGTGGGGAGGGAAACACCATATATTTT; CDR3 protein: CSAGRGEGNTIYF
J gene: TRBJ2-2; clone size: many; V gene: TRBV20-1; D gene: -; CDR3 DNA: TGCAGTGCTAGCTCGGACTCCTACACCGGGGAGCTGTTTTTT; CDR3 protein: CSASSDSYTGELFF
J gene: TRBJ2-1; clone size: many; V gene: TRBV6-1; D gene: -; CDR3 DNA: TGTGCCAGCAGTGGTATAGGGCTAGGCTACAATGAGCAGTTCTTC; CDR3 protein: CASSGIGLGYNEQFF
J gene: TRBJ2-2; clone size: many; V gene: TRBV7-9; D gene: -; CDR3 DNA: TGTGCCAGCAGCCTTTCACGACACGCGAACACCGGGGAGCTGTTTTTT; CDR3 protein: CASSLSRHANTGELFF
J gene: TRBJ1-1; clone size: many; V gene: TRBV7-2; D gene: TRBD1; CDR3 DNA: TGTGCCAGCAGACGACAGGGGTTAATGAACACTGAAGCTTTCTTT; CDR3 protein: CASRRQGLMNTEAFF
J gene: TRBJ2-3; clone size: many; V gene: TRBV7-2; D gene: TRBD2; CDR3 DNA: TGTGCCAGCAGCTTAGCTAGCGGGAGGCCAGATACGCAGTATTTT; CDR3 protein: CASSLASGRPDTQYF
J gene: TRBJ2-1; clone size: many; V gene: TRBV20-1; D gene: -; CDR3 DNA: TGCAGTGCTAGATTCTCAGACTGGGACCGCCCGGATGAGCAGTTCTTC; CDR3 protein: CSARFSDWDRPDEQFF
J gene: TRBJ2-7; clone size: many; V gene: TRBV19; D gene: TRBD1; CDR3 DNA: TGTGCCAGTAGTGACGGGACAGGGGTTTCCTACGAGCAGTACTTC; CDR3 protein: CASSDGTGVSYEQYF
J gene: TRBJ2-5; clone size: -; V gene: TRBV30; D gene: TRBD2; CDR3 DNA: TGTGCCTGGAGTCCTACAGCGGGAGGGGCGACCCAGTACTTC; CDR3 protein: CAWSPTAGGATQYF
J gene: TRBJ2-1; clone size: few; V gene: TRBV2; D gene: TRBD2; CDR3 DNA: TGTGCCAGCGACTCCTTAGCGGGGGCGACTTACAATGAGCAGTTCTTC; CDR3 protein: CASDSLAGATYNEQFF
J gene: TRBJ2-2; clone size: -; V gene: TRBV20-1; D gene: -; CDR3 DNA: TGCAGTTGCATCGCCGCCGGGAACACCGGGGAGCTGTTTTTT; CDR3 protein: CSCIAAGNTGELFF
J gene: TRBJ2-7; clone size: many; V gene: TRBV3-1; D gene: -; CDR3 DNA: TGTGCCAGCAGCCACGAAGACAGCGAGCAGTACTTC; CDR3 protein: CASSHEDSEQYF
J gene: TRBJ2-1; clone size: few; V gene: TRBV20-1; D gene: -; CDR3 DNA: TGCAGTGGGACCCAGGACATCCGCAAGGATACCCCTAATTTCTACAATGAGCAGTTCTTC; CDR3 protein: CSGTQDIRKDTPNFYNEQFF
J gene: TRBJ2-7; clone size: many; V gene: TRBV20-1; D gene: TRBD2; CDR3 DNA: TGCAGTGCTAGATTGGTAAAAGCGGGGAGCTCCTACGAGCAGTACTTC; CDR3 protein: CSARLVKAGSSYEQYF
J gene: TRBJ2-1; clone size: many; V gene: TRBV12-3/TRBV12-4; D gene: TRBD2; CDR3 DNA: TGTGCCAGCAGTTCGACTAGCGGGGGGTCCAATGAGCAGTTCTTC; CDR3 protein: CASSSTSGGSNEQFF
J gene: TRBJ2-2; clone size: -; V gene: TRBV19; D gene: -; CDR3 DNA: TGTGCCAGTAGTATGGAACAGTTTAACACCGGGGAGCTGTTTTTT; CDR3 protein: CASSMEQFNTGELFF
J gene: TRBJ2-1; clone size: many; V gene: TRBV6-1; D gene: -; CDR3 DNA: TGTGCCAGCAGCCGGCGGTCAGGGGTAACGGGTGAGCAGTTCTTC; CDR3 protein: CASSRRSGVTGEQFF
J gene: TRBJ1-2; clone size: few; V gene: TRBV5-1; D gene: TRBD1; CDR3 DNA: TGCGCCAGCAGCCCATTGACAGGGGCCGGCTACACCTTC; CDR3 protein: CASSPLTGAGYTF
J gene: TRBJ1-1; clone size: many; V gene: TRBV20-1; D gene: TRBD1; CDR3 DNA: TGCAGTGCTAGATCGTCGACAGGGCCAGCTTTCTTT; CDR3 protein: CSARSSTGPAFF
J gene: TRBJ1-2; clone size: few; V gene: TRBV18; D gene: -; CDR3 DNA: TGTGCCAGCTCACCACGTCGGGACCTGGCCTTCTATGGCTACACCTTC; CDR3 protein: CASSPRRDLAFYGYTF
J gene: TRBJ2-7; clone size: many; V gene: TRBV7-2; D gene: TRBD2; CDR3 DNA: TGTGCCAGCAGCTTAAACCGGGGGGGGGGCGAGCAGTACTTC; CDR3 protein: CASSLNRGGGEQYF
J gene: TRBJ2-4; clone size: -; V gene: TRBV2; D gene: -; CDR3 DNA: TGCGCCAGCGGGCACACCCTCGCCGACCAGTACTTC; CDR3 protein: CASGHTLADQYF
J gene: TRBJ1-4; clone size: many; V gene: TRBV10-3; D gene: -; CDR3 DNA: TGTGCCATCTCGGTTTCAACTAATGAAAAACTGTTTTTT; CDR3 protein: CAISVSTNEKLFF
J gene: TRBJ1-2; clone size: medium-sized; V gene: TRBV15; D gene: TRBD1; CDR3 DNA: TGTGCCACCAGCAGATCTACCCGGACAGGGAACTATGGCTACACCTTC; CDR3 protein: CATSRSTRTGNYGYTF
J gene: TRBJ2-2; clone size: many; V gene: TRBV10-1; D gene: -; CDR3 DNA: TGCGCCAGCAGCGACGGGGCGAACACCGGGGAGCTGTTTTTT; CDR3 protein: CASSDGANTGELFF
J gene: TRBJ1-6; clone size: many; V gene: TRBV12-3/TRBV12-4; D gene: -; CDR3 DNA: TGTGCCAGCAGTTTAACAGGGAGCAATTCACCCCTCCACTTT; CDR3 protein: CASSLTGSNSPLHF
J gene: TRBJ1-6; clone size: few; V gene: TRBV19; D gene: -; CDR3 DNA: TGTGCCAGTAGTGTGGGACTTAATTCACCCCTCCACTTT; CDR3 protein: CASSVGLNSPLHF
J gene: TRBJ1-5; clone size: few; V gene: TRBV5-5; D gene: TRBD1; CDR3 DNA: TGTGCCAGCAGCTTGGCCACAGGGGGCGACGTCGATCAGCCCCAGCATTTT; CDR3 protein: CASSLATGGDVDQPQHF
J gene: TRBJ2-7; clone size: many; V gene: TRBV20-1; D gene: TRBD1; CDR3 DNA: TGCAGTGCTAGCCAGGCCAGGGGGCAGAGCGAGCAGTACTTC; CDR3 protein: CSASQARGQSEQYF
J gene: TRBJ1-4; clone size: many; V gene: TRBV6-6; D gene: -; CDR3 DNA: TGTGCCAGCAGTTACGGACCCCCGACAACTAATGAAAAACTGTTTTTT; CDR3 protein: CASSYGPPTTNEKLFF
J gene: TRBJ2-3; clone size: many; V gene: TRBV2; D gene: TRBD1; CDR3 DNA: TGTGCCAGCAGCGGGGACAGCCGTACAGATACGCAGTATTTT; CDR3 protein: CASSGDSRTDTQYF
J gene: TRBJ1-4; clone size: many; V gene: TRBV2; D gene: TRBD1; CDR3 DNA: TGTGCCAGCACCGGACAGGGGATATTTGAAAAACTGTTTTTT; CDR3 protein: CASTGQGIFEKLFF
J gene: TRBJ1-2; clone size: many; V gene: TRBV28; D gene: -; CDR3 DNA: TGTGCCAGCAGTTTTAGGGGCTATGGCTACACCTTC; CDR3 protein: CASSFRGYGYTF
J gene: TRBJ2-7; clone size: many; V gene: TRBV13; D gene: -; CDR3 DNA: TGTGCCAGCAGCTTTCACCGGCCAACGGCCTACGAGCAGTACTTC; CDR3 protein: CASSFHRPTAYEQYF
J gene: TRBJ2-7; clone size: many; V gene: TRBV28; D gene: TRBD2; CDR3 DNA: TGTGCCAGCAGTTTGGGACTAGCTGTCACCTACGAGCAGTACTTC; CDR3 protein: CASSLGLAVTYEQYF
J gene: TRBJ2-7; clone size: -; V gene: TRBV25-1; D gene: -; CDR3 DNA: TGTGCCAGCAGTGACAGCTACGAGCAGTACTTC; CDR3 protein: CASSDSYEQYF
J gene: TRBJ1-1; clone size: many; V gene: TRBV20-1; D gene: -; CDR3 DNA: TGCAGTGCTGGGGGTTTGATGAGGGCGGCCACTGAAGCTTTCTTT; CDR3 protein: CSAGGLMRAATEAFF
J gene: TRBJ1-1; clone size: -; V gene: TRBV7-8; D gene: TRBD1; CDR3 DNA: TGTGCCAGCAGCTTCCGGGACAGGGTACCCGTTGAAGCTTTCTTT; CDR3 protein: CASSFRDRVPVEAFF
J gene: TRBJ1-4; clone size: -; V gene: TRBV5-1; D gene: -; CDR3 DNA: TGCGCCAGCAGCTTGATGGGAGGGAACTATGAAAAACTGTTTTTT; CDR3 protein: CASSLMGGNYEKLFF
J gene: TRBJ1-5; clone size: many; V gene: TRBV4-1; D gene: -; CDR3 DNA: TGCGCCAGCAGCCACCGGGACTCCCGTGACCAGCCCCAGCATTTT; CDR3 protein: CASSHRDSRDQPQHF
J gene: TRBJ2-3; clone size: many; V gene: TRBV29-1; D gene: -; CDR3 DNA: TGCAGCGTTAGGGGGGCTCTTTTGACAGATACGCAGTATTTT; CDR3 protein: CSVRGALLTDTQYF
J gene: TRBJ2-5; clone size: many; V gene: TRBV2; D gene: -; CDR3 DNA: TGTGCCAGCAATCCTAGGCGGTGGGAGACCCAGTACTTC; CDR3 protein: CASNPRRWETQYF
J gene: TRBJ2-1; clone size: -; V gene: TRBV4-2; D gene: -; CDR3 DNA: TGTGCCAGCAGCCAGTCCATGGGAGGGGGCTGGAACAATGAGCAGTTCTTC; CDR3 protein: CASSQSMGGGWNNEQFF
J gene: TRBJ1-1; clone size: many; V gene: TRBV2; D gene: -; CDR3 DNA: TGTGCCAGCAGTTCCTTTGGGCAGACTGAAGCTTTCTTT; CDR3 protein: CASSSFGQTEAFF
J gene: TRBJ2-2; clone size: few; V gene: TRBV11-2; D gene: -; CDR3 DNA: TGTGCCAGCAGCTTTTCTGAGCAGGTCACCGGGGAGCTGTTTTTT; CDR3 protein: CASSFSEQVTGELFF
J gene: TRBJ2-7; clone size: few; V gene: TRBV19; D gene: -; CDR3 DNA: TGTGCCAGTAGTCCCCGGGCCTCATGGCGGCAGTACTTC; CDR3 protein: CASSPRASWRQYF
J gene: TRBJ2-7; clone size: few; V gene: TRBV9; D gene: -; CDR3 DNA: TGTGCCAGCAGCGTTAGCACCGGGGCTTCCGAGCAGTACTTC; CDR3 protein: CASSVSTGASEQYF